This record covers a single T cell receptor (beta chain). The entry originates in a study of CD8+CD57+ T cells in acquired aplastic anemia. J lost 5 bases, V lost 2 bases, and 6 bases had no gene match. CDR1 LNHNV and CDR2 YYDKDF come from the germline V gene (reference sequence). This CDR3 is 16 amino acids long. TCR beta VDJ combinations and CDR3 sequences were profiled from genomic DNA. TCRdb redid the calling of the reads with MiXCR, one entry per CDR3 protein. The table includes hundreds of thousands of distinct CDR3 sequences, 65% to 75% detected once. Specimen: sorted CD4+, CD8+, or CD8+CD57+ T cells (not recorded which) from PBMCs. V usage is TRBV15 and J usage is TRBJ2-5; 12 positions agree with TRBD2. The clonotype was recovered from a human donor in good health, serving as a control. The CDR3 region has the DNA TGTGCCACCAGCAGACTAGCGGGGGGGCCGGGGGAGACCCAGTACTTC. It specifies CATSRLAGGPGETQYF.